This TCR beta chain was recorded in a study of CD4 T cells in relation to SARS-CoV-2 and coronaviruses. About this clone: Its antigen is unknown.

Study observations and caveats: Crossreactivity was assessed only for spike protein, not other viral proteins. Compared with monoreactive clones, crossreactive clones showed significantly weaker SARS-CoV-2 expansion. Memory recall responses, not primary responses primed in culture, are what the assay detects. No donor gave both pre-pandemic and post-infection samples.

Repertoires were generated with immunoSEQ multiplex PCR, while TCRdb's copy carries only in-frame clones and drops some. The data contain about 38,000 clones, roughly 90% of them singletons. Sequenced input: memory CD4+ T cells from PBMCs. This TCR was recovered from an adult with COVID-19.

The CDR3 DNA reads as TGTGCTAGTGGTTTGGTTTCCAATGAAAAACTGTTTTTT. Protein product: CASGLVSNEKLFF. The V call is TRBV12-5, the J call TRBJ1-4; D unresolved. Germline V CDR1 and CDR2: LGHNT, FRNRAP. This CDR3 region has 13 residues. The V gene lost 0 bases and the J gene lost 5 bases, with 4 bases spanning the gap.